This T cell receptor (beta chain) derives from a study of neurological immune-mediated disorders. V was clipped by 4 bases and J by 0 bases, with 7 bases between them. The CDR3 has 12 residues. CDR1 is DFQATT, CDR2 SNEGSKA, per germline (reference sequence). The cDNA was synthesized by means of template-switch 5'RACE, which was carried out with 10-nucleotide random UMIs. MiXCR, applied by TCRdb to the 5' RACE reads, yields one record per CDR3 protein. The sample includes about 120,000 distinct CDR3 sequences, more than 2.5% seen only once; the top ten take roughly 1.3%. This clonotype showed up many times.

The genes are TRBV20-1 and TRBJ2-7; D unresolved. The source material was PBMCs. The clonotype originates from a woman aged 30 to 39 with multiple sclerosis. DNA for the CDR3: TGCAGTGCTACACTGAGCTCCTACGAGCAGTACTTC. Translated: CSATLSSYEQYF.